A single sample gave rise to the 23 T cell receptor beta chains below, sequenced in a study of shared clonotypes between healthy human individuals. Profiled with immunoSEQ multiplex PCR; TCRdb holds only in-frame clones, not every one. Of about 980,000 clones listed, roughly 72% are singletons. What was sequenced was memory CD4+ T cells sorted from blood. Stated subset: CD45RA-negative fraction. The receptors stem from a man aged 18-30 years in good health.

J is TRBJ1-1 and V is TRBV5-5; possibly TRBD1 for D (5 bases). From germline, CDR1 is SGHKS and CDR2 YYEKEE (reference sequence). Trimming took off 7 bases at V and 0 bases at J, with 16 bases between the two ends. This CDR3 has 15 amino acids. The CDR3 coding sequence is TGTGCCAGCTGGGCGGGACCGTGGGTGAACACTGAAGCTTTCTTT. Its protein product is CASWAGPWVNTEAFF. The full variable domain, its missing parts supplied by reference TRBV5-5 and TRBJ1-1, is DAGVTQSPTHLIKTRGQQVTLRCSPISGHKSVSWYQQVLGQGPQFIFQYYEKEERGRGNFPDRFSARQFPNYSSELNVNALLLGDSALYLCASWAGPWVNTEAFFGQGTRLTVV.

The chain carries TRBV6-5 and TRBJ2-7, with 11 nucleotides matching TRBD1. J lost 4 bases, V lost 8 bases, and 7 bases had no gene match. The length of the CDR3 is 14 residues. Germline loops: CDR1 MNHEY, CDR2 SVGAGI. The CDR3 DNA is TGTGCCAGCCTCTCCGGGACAGGGGGTTACGAGCAGTACTTC. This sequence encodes CASLSGTGGYEQYF.

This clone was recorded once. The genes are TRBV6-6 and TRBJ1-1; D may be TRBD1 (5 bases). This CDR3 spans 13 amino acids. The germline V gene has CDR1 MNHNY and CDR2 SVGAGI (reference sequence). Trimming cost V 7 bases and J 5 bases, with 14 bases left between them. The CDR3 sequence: CASIRGWITEAFF. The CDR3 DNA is TGTGCCAGCATACGGGGGTGGATTACTGAAGCTTTCTTT.

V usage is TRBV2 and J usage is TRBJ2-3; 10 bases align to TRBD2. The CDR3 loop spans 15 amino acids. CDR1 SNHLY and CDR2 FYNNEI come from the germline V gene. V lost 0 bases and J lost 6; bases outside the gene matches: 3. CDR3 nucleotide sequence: TGTGCCAGCAGTGAAGCAGCTAGCGGGGGCGATACGCAGTATTTT. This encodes CASSEAASGGDTQYF.

The CDR3 reads CASRAGTSGDRRPDTQYF. The CDR3 nucleotides read TGTGCCAGCAGGGCCGGGACTAGCGGGGATCGAAGGCCAGATACGCAGTATTTT. This chain connects TRBV5-4 to TRBJ2-3, with 13 bases lining up with TRBD2. There are 18 residues in the CDR3. V lost 5 bases, J lost 4 bases, and 13 bases stayed unmatched. Germline V CDR1 and CDR2: SGHNT, YYREEE (reference sequence).

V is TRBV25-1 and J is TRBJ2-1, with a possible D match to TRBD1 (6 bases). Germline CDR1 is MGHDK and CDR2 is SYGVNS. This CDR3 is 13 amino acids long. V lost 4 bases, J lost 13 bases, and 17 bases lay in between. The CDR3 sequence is CASSVGSLGAQFF. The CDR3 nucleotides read TGTGCCAGCAGTGTAGGCAGTCTGGGGGCACAGTTCTTC. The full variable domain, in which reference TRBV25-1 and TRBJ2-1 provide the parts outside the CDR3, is EADIYQTPRYLVIGTGKKITLECSQTMGHDKMYWYQQDPGMELHLIHYSYGVNSTEKGDLSSESTVSRIRTEHFPLTLESARPSHTSQYLCASSVGSLGAQFFGPGTRLTVL.

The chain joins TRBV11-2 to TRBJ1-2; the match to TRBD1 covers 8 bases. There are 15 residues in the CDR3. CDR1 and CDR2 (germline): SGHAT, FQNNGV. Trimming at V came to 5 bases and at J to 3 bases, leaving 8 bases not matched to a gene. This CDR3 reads CASSKTGQGDYGYTF. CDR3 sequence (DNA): TGTGCCAGCAGCAAAACCGGACAGGGTGACTATGGCTACACCTTC.

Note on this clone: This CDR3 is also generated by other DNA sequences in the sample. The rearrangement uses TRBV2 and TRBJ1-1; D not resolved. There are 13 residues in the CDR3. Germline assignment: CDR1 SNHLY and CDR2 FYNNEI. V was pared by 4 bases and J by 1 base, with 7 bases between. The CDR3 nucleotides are TGTGCCAGCAGTGTACAGTCGAACACTGAAGCTTTCTTT. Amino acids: CASSVQSNTEAFF. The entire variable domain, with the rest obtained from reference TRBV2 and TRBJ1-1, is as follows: EPEVTQTPSHQVTQMGQEVILRCVPISNHLYFYWYRQILGQKVEFLVSFYNNEISEKSEIFDDQFSVERPDGSNFTLKIRSTKLEDSAMYFCASSVQSNTEAFFGQGTRLTVV.

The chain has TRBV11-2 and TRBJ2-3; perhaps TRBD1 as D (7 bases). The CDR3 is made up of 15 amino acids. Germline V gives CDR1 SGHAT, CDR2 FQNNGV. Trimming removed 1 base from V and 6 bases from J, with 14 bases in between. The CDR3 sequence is CASSLGVTGRDTQYF. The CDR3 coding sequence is TGTGCCAGCAGCTTAGGGGTGACAGGGAGGGATACGCAGTATTTT.

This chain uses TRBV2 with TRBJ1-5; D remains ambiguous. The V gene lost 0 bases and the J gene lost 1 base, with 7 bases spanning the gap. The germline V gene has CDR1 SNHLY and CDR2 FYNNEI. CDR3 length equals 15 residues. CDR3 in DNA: TGTGCCAGCAGTGAAGCGAGTCTCAGCAATCAGCCCCAGCATTTT. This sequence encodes CASSEASLSNQPQHF.

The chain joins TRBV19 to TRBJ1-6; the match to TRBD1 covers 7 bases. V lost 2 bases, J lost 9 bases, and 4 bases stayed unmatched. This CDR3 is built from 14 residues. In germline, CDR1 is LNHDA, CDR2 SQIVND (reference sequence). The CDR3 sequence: CASSIQGDGSPLHF. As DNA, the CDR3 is TGTGCCAGTAGTATACAGGGGGACGGTTCACCCCTCCACTTT.

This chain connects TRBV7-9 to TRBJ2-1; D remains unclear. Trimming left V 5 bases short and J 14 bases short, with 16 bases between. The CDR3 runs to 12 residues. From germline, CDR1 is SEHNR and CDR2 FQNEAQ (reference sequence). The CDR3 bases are TGTGCCAGCAGCGCGCAACCGGGTTACGAGTTCTTC. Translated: CASSAQPGYEFF.

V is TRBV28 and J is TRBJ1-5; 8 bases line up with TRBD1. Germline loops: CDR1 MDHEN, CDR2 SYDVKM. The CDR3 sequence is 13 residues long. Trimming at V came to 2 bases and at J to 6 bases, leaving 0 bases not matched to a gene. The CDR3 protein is CASSLDRGQPQHF. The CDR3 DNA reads TGTGCCAGCAGTTTAGACAGGGGTCAGCCCCAGCATTTT.

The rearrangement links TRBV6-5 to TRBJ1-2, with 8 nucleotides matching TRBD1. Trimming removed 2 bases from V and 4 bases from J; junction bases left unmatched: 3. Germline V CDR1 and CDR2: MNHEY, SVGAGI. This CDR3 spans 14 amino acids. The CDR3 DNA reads TGTGCCAGCAGTTACAATGGACAGGGCTATGGCTACACCTTC. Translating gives CASSYNGQGYGYTF.

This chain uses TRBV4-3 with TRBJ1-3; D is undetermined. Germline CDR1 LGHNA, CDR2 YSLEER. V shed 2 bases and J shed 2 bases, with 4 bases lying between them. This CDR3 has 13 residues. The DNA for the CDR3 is TGCGCCAGCAGCCAAACCCCTGGAAACACCATATATTTT. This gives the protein CASSQTPGNTIYF.

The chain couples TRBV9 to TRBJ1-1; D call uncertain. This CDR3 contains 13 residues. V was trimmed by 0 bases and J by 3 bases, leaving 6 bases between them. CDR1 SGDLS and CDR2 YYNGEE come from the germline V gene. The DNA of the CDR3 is TGTGCCAGCAGCGTAGAGGGATACACTGAAGCTTTCTTT. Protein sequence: CASSVEGYTEAFF.

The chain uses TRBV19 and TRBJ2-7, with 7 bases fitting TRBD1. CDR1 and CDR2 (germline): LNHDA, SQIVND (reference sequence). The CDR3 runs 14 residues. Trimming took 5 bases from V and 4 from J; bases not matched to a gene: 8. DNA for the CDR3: TGTGCCAGTAGTTCACAGGGGATGCATTACGAGCAGTACTTC. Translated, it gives CASSSQGMHYEQYF.

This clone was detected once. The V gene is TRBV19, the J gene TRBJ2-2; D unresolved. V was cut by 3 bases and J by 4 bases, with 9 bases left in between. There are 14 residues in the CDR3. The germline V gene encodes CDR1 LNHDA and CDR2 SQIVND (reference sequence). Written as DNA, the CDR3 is TGTGCCAGTAGTATGCGAACAGTCACCGGGGAGCTGTTTTTT. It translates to CASSMRTVTGELFF.

The CDR3 is CASSPGPSNYGYTF. CDR3 bases: TGTGCCAGTAGTCCCGGACCGAGTAACTATGGCTACACCTTC. This sequence joins TRBV19 and TRBJ1-2, with D hard to call. Trimming pared 5 bases from V and 1 base from J, leaving 11 bases between. This CDR3 has 14 amino acids. CDR1 and CDR2 from the germline V gene are LNHDA and SQIVND (reference sequence).

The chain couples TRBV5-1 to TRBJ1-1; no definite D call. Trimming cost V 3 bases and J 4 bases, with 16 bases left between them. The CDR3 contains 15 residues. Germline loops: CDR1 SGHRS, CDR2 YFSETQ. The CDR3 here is CASSWIPSPGTEAFF. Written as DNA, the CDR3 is TGCGCCAGCAGCTGGATTCCAAGCCCGGGCACTGAAGCTTTCTTT.

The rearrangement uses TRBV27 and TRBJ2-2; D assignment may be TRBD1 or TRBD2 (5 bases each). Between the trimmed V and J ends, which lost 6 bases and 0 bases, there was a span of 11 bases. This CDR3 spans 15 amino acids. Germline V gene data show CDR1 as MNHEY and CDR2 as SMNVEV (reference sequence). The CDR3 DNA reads TGTGCCAGCAGCAGAGGGACCACGAACACCGGGGAGCTGTTTTTT. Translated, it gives CASSRGTTNTGELFF.

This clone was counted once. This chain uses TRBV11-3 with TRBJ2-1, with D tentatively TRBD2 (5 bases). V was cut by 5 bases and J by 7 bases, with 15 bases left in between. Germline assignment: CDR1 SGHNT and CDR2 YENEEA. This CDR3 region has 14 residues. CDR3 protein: CASSASQNGNEQFF. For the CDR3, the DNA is TGTGCCAGCAGCGCTAGCCAAAACGGGAATGAGCAGTTCTTC.

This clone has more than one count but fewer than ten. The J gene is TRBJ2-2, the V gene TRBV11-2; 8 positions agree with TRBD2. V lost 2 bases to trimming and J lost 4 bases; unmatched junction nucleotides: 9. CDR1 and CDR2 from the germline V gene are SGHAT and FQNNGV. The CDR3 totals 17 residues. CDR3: CASSLNPQRGSTGELFF. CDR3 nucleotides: TGTGCCAGCAGCTTAAATCCCCAGCGGGGGAGCACCGGGGAGCTGTTTTTT.